This T cell receptor (beta chain) was found in a study of blood T cell repertoires in COVID-19. In the authors' methods: Nucleated cell counts were estimated from reference gene primer amplification. Some clones are missing from TCRdb's copy, which holds only in-frame ones; the method was immunoSEQ multiplex PCR. The V and J calls and clone size come from that table; D and trimming were worked out from the DNA. Among a few hundred thousand clones listed, around 84% were seen once. This clone occurred a few times. Symptom resolution, clearance, or two negative PCRs marked donors in Cohort 3 as recovered. Between the trimmed V and J ends, which lost 1 base and 8 bases, there was a span of 8 bases. This CDR3 region has 12 residues. CDR1 WSHSY and CDR2 SAAADI come from the germline V gene.

The chain combines TRBV10-2 with TRBJ1-2; no firm D call. The receptor comes from a woman in her 50s who had recovered from COVID-19. Sequenced sample: PBMCs or T cells enriched from blood (not recorded which). The DNA for the CDR3 is TGCGCCAGCAGTGAGTATAGCGGAGGCTACACCTTC. Translated: CASSEYSGGYTF.